This T cell receptor beta chain was identified during a study of cytomegalovirus exposure and HLA in healthy donors. Those who donated were healthy bone marrow donors. The PCR was carried out with 60 Vbeta primers and 13 Jbeta primers. Profiled with immunoSEQ multiplex PCR; TCRdb holds only in-frame clones, not every one. The data contain around 99,000 clones, 82% of them singletons. Notes on the study in general: Presence/absence analyses treated sequencing depth as roughly uniform across donors. Researchers reported in a later analysis that a missense DCLRE1C variant was tied to TCR beta V- and J-gene trimming. Most TCR sequences proved rare, with some public TCRs found in many donors.

Turning to this clone: The antigen remains undetermined.

Germline trimming cut 0 bases from V and 5 bases from J; bases unmatched to any gene: 6. The CDR3 covers 15 residues. Germline lookup yields CDR1 SGHRS and CDR2 YFSETQ. V is TRBV5-1 and J is TRBJ1-1; 8 bases match TRBD1. Sequencing input: PBMCs. The sequence came from a man aged 25 to 45 in good health and CMV-seropositive. The CDR3 DNA reads as TGCGCCAGCAGCTTGGATGGACAGGGTGCGACTGAAGCTTTCTTT. This sequence encodes CASSLDGQGATEAFF. The whole variable domain, remainder taken from reference TRBV5-1 and TRBJ1-1, is KAGVTQTPRYLIKTRGQQVTLSCSPISGHRSVSWYQQTPGQGLQFLFEYFSETQRNKGNFPGRFSGRQFSNSRSEMNVSTLELGDSALYLCASSLDGQGATEAFFGQGTRLTVV.